This TCR beta chain was recovered during a study of T cells in narcolepsy. This CDR3 spans 15 amino acids. CDR1 is MGHRA, CDR2 YSYEKL, per germline. V was trimmed by 3 bases and J by 1 base, leaving 12 bases between them. TCRdb's table, derived via immunoSEQ multiplex PCR, lists solely in-frame clones and lacks some. The data hold tens of thousands of clones, with 80% to 85% observed a single time. The chain uses TRBV4-1 and TRBJ2-5; D not resolved. Sample: memory (CD45RA-) CD4+ T cells from blood. The source is a human donor in good health. CDR3 protein: CASSHRSNLQETQYF. CDR3 in DNA: TGCGCCAGCAGCCACCGCTCCAATCTCCAAGAGACCCAGTACTTC.